Shown below are 3 T cell receptor beta chains from a single sample sequenced in a study of T cells after yellow fever vaccination. TCRdb reprocessed the 5' RACE reads with MiXCR, giving one entry per CDR3 protein. Of 500,000 to 650,000 distinct CDR3 sequences in the sample, around 12% are singletons; the top ten hold under 15%. The source was PBMCs, collected on the day of the yellow fever booster vaccination. Every receptor here comes from a man between 25 and 39 years old who received the YFV17D yellow fever vaccine.

The chain is built from TRBV5-4 and TRBJ2-5; no clear D. This CDR3 has 12 amino acids. Germline CDR1 and CDR2: SGHNT and YYREEE (reference sequence). The ends were cut back, 1 base at V and 5 bases at J, with 6 bases in the middle. The CDR3 sequence: CASSLHSETQYF. CDR3 bases: TGTGCCAGCAGCTTGCACTCCGAGACCCAGTACTTC.

The chain is built from TRBV5-6 and TRBJ1-2; D possibly corresponds to TRBD1 (5 bases). The CDR3 consists of 14 residues. The V gene lost 1 base and the J gene lost 5 bases, with 12 bases spanning the gap. Germline values: CDR1 SGHDT, CDR2 YYEEEE. For the CDR3, the DNA is TGTGCCAGCAGCTTGCCCGGGCAGGGATATGGCTACACCTTC. This sequence encodes CASSLPGQGYGYTF.

As regards this clonotype: One base away lies a much larger clone, so this may be a sequencing read error. V and J are TRBV9 and TRBJ2-7, with 7 bases lining up with TRBD1. This CDR3 is built from 17 residues. Germline values: CDR1 SGDLS, CDR2 YYNGEE. This chain's CDR3 is CAGSVGEGGVSSYEQYF. The CDR3 DNA is TGTGCCGGCAGCGTAGGGGAAGGGGGCGTAAGCTCCTACGAGCAGTACTTC.